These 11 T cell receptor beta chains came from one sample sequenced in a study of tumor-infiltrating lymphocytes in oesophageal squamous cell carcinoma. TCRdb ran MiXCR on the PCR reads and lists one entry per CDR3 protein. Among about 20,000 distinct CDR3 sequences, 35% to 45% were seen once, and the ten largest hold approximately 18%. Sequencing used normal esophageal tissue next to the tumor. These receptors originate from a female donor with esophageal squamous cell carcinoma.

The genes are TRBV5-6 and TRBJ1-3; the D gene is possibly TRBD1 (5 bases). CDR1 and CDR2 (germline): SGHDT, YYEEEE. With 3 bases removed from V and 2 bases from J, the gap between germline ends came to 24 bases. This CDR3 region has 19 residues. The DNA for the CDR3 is TGTGCCAGCAGCTACAGGCGCGGAAGGATTGGAGGGACTGGAAACACCATATATTTT. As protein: CASSYRRGRIGGTGNTIYF.

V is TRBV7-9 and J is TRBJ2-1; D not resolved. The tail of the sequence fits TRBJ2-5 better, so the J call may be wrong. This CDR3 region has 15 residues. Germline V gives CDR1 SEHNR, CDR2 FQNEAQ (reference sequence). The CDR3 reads CASIQLGRVPETQYF. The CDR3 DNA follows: TGTGCCAGCATCCAGTTGGGTAGGGTCCCAGAGACCCAGTACTTC.

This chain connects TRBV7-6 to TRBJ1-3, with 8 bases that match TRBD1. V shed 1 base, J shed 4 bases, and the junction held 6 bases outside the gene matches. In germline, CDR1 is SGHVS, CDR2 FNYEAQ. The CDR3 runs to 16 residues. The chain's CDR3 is CASSLGPGTGGNTIYF. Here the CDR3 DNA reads TGTGCCAGCAGCTTAGGGCCCGGGACAGGAGGAAACACCATATATTTT.

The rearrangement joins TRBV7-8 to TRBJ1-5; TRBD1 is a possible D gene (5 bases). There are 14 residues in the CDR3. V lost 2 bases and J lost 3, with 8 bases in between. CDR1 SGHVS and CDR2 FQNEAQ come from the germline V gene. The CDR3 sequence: CASSLRQSNQPQHF. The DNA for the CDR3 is TGTGCCAGCAGCTTACGACAGTCCAATCAGCCCCAGCATTTT.

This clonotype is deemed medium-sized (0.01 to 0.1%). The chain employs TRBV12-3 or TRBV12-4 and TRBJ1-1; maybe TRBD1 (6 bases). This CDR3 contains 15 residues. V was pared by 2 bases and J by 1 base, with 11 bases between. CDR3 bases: TGTGCCAGCAGTTTATTTGACAGGACGAACACTGAAGCTTTCTTT. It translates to CASSLFDRTNTEAFF.

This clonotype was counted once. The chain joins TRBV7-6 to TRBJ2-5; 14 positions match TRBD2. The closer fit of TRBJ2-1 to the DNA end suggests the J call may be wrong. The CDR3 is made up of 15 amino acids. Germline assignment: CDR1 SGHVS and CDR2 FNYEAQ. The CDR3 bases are TGTGCCAGCAGAAAGGGACTAGCGGGAGACAATGAGCAGTTCTTC. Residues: CASRKGLAGDNEQFF.

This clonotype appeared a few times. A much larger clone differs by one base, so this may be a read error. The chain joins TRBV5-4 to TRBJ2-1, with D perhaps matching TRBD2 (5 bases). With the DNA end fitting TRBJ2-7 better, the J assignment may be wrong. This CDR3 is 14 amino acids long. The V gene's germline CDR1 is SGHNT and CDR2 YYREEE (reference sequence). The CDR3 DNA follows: TGTGCCAGCAGCTTTTGGGGAGTTCGGAATGAGCAGTACTTC. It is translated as CASSFWGVRNEQYF.

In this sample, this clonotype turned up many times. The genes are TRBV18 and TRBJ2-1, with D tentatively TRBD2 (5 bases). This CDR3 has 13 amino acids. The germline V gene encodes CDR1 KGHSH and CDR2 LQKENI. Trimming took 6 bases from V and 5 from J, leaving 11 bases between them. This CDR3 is CASSTRADNEQFF. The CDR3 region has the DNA TGTGCCAGCTCGACGAGGGCGGACAATGAGCAGTTCTTC.

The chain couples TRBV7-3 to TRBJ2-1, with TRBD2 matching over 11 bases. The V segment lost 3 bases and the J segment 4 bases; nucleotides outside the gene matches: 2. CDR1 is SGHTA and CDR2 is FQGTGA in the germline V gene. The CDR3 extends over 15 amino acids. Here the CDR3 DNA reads TGTGCCAGCAGCTTCCGACTAGCGGGGTACAATGAGCAGTTCTTC. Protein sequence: CASSFRLAGYNEQFF. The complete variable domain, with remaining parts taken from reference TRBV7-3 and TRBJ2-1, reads GAGVSQTPSNKVTEKGKYVELRCDPISGHTALYWYRQSLGQGPEFLIYFQGTGAADDSGLPNDRFFAVRPEGSVSTLKIQRTERGDSAVYLCASSFRLAGYNEQFFGPGTRLTVL.

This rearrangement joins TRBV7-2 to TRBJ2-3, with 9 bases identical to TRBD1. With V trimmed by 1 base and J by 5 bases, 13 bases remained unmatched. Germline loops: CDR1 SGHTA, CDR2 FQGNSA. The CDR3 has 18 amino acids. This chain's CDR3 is CASSLGPGAGTGIDTQYF. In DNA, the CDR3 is TGTGCCAGCAGCTTAGGCCCGGGAGCAGGGACAGGGATAGATACGCAGTATTTT.

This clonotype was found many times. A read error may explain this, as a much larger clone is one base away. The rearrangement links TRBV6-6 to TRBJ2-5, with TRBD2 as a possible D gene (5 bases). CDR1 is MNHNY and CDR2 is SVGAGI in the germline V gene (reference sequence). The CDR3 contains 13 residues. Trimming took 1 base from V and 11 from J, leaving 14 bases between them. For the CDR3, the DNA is TGTGCCAGCAGTTACTGGCTAGCCCATGAGCAGTACTTC. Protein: CASSYWLAHEQYF.